A single sample gave rise to the 28 T cell receptor beta chains below, sequenced in a study of glioma-infiltrating T cells. Using RNA template, CDR3s of TCR alpha and beta were amplified with iRepertoire arm-PCR. In TCRdb, the multiplex PCR reads were re-called with MiXCR into one record per CDR3 protein. The profile shows about 130,000 distinct CDR3 sequences, roughly 25% of them singletons. Sample: glioma tissue, nonneoplastic brain tissue, or PBMCs (not recorded which). These TCRs come from a human donor with low-grade glioma or glioblastoma, undergoing nonglioma brain surgery, or in good health (not recorded which).

This clonotype was counted at least ten times. The V gene is TRBV2, the J gene TRBJ2-7, with unresolved D. Germline-derived CDR1 and CDR2 are SNHLY and FYNNEI. V was clipped by 4 bases and J by 0 bases, with 16 bases between them. The CDR3 spans 16 residues. The CDR3 protein is CASSVDGRISSYEQYF. The CDR3 DNA reads TGTGCCAGCAGTGTTGATGGTAGGATTAGCTCCTACGAGCAGTACTTC.

Details on this clonotype: Given the absence of the conserved phenylalanine or tryptophan at the CDR3 end, a read error is likely. The J gene is TRBJ2-1, the V gene TRBV18, with a weak D call TRBD1 (6 bases). Trimming left V 6 bases short and J 6 bases short, with 12 bases between. The CDR3 has 13 residues. The germline V gene has CDR1 KGHSH and CDR2 LQKENI. The CDR3 sequence is CASSSGRGNEQFL. The CDR3 coding sequence is TGTGCCAGCTCCTCAGGCAGGGGCAATGAGCAGTTCCTC.

This clonotype occurred many times. The V call is TRBV7-2, the J call TRBJ2-3, with a tentative D call TRBD2 (6 bases). Germline CDR1 reads SGHTA; CDR2 reads FQGNSA. This CDR3 has 17 residues. V shed 1 base and J shed 0 bases, with 14 bases lying between them. CDR3 region: CASSLGVGGASTDTQYF. CDR3 DNA: TGTGCCAGCAGCTTAGGAGTGGGAGGCGCGAGCACAGATACGCAGTATTTT.

This clonotype was detected only a few times. The chain is built from TRBV19 and TRBJ1-1; TRBD1 agrees at 7 bases. CDR1 is LNHDA and CDR2 is SQIVND in the germline V gene (reference sequence). The CDR3 is 12 residues long. Trimming cost V 10 bases and J 5 bases; bases outside gene matches: 7. The CDR3: CATLTGRTEAFF. The CDR3 DNA reads as TGTGCCACCCTGACAGGGAGAACTGAAGCTTTCTTT.

The chain combines TRBV18 with TRBJ2-7; D not resolved. Germline V gene sequence: CDR1 KGHSH, CDR2 LQKENI. Trimming removed 6 bases from V and 7 bases from J, with 10 bases in between. The CDR3 has 11 amino acids. CDR3 DNA sequence: TGTGCCAGCTCGCCAAAAGGGGAGCAGTACTTC. Its translation is CASSPKGEQYF.

The chain recombines TRBV20-1 with TRBJ2-7; 7 bases match TRBD1. The CDR3 runs to 13 residues. V shed 6 bases, J shed 10 bases, and the junction held 15 bases outside the gene matches. Per the germline V gene, CDR1 is DFQATT and CDR2 is SNEGSKA (reference sequence). The CDR3 loop is CSASDRAAAYQYF. The CDR3 DNA sequence: TGCAGTGCAAGTGACAGGGCCGCAGCCTACCAGTACTTC.

This clonotype was recorded at least ten times. The chain couples TRBV7-9 to TRBJ2-3; D tentatively reads TRBD1 or TRBD2 (7 bases each). V lost 5 bases to trimming and J lost 5 bases, with 17 bases between them. The germline V gene has CDR1 SEHNR and CDR2 FQNEAQ (reference sequence). There are 15 residues in the CDR3. CDR3 sequence (DNA): TGTGCCAGCAGCCGGACAGGTGGGGGGGGAGATACGCAGTATTTT. Translating it yields CASSRTGGGGDTQYF. The variable domain in full, with the rest retrieved from reference TRBV7-9 and TRBJ2-3, is DTGVSQNPRHKITKRGQNVTFRCDPISEHNRLYWYRQTLGQGPEFLTYFQNEAQLEKSRLLSDRFSAERPKGSFSTLEIQRTEQGDSAMYLCASSRTGGGGDTQYFGPGTRLTVL.

The V call is TRBV4-1, the J call TRBJ2-2; TRBD1 matches at 7 bases. Losses at the gene ends were 5 bases for V and 4 bases for J; bases not matched to a gene: 10. Looked up from germline, CDR1 is MGHRA and CDR2 is YSYEKL. The CDR3 is made up of 16 amino acids. CDR3 coding DNA: TGCGCCAGCAGCGCGAGGGGGCTTAGGGGCACCGGGGAGCTGTTTTTT. It yields the protein CASSARGLRGTGELFF.

This clonotype was recorded at least ten times. The chain employs TRBV6-2 or TRBV6-3 and TRBJ2-1, with a possible D match to TRBD2 (6 bases). Trimming stripped 3 bases from V and 7 bases from J, with 13 bases between. The germline gives CDR1 MNHEY, CDR2 SVGEGT. This CDR3 is 14 amino acids long. CDR3 DNA sequence: TGTGCCAGCAGTTATGGGGGGAGCAGTAATGAGCAGTTCTTC. The encoded protein is CASSYGGSSNEQFF.

The sample holds many counts of this clonotype. This chain joins TRBV19 and TRBJ2-1, with TRBD2 matching 9 bases. V dropped 3 bases and J dropped 7; count of bases not matched to a gene: 7. Germline-derived CDR1 and CDR2 are LNHDA and SQIVND (reference sequence). This CDR3 is 15 amino acids long. Written as DNA, the CDR3 is TGTGCCAGTAGTATCTGGGCGGGAGGGTCAAATGAGCAGTTCTTC. Residues: CASSIWAGGSNEQFF.

The table lists this clonotype with a few counts. The chain joins TRBV5-1 to TRBJ2-7; no definite D call. The CDR3 contains 16 residues. Germline CDR1 and CDR2: SGHRS and YFSETQ. V dropped 0 bases and J dropped 1 base, with 14 bases sitting between them. CDR3 coding DNA: TGCGCCAGCAGCTTGGTGGGCAGGCCTCTATCCTACGAGCAGTACTTC. Translation: CASSLVGRPLSYEQYF. Full variable domain (outside the CDR3, taken from reference TRBV5-1 and TRBJ2-7): KAGVTQTPRYLIKTRGQQVTLSCSPISGHRSVSWYQQTPGQGLQFLFEYFSETQRNKGNFPGRFSGRQFSNSRSEMNVSTLELGDSALYLCASSLVGRPLSYEQYFGPGTRLTVT.

The table lists this clonotype with many counts. This sequence joins TRBV19 and TRBJ2-3, with no clear D. The CDR3 totals 15 residues. Trimming removed 4 bases from V and 4 bases from J, with 15 bases in between. The germline CDR1 and CDR2 sequences are LNHDA and SQIVND (reference sequence). The DNA of the CDR3 is TGTGCCAGTAGTACTATAGAATTCCGTTCAGATACGCAGTATTTT. Amino acid sequence: CASSTIEFRSDTQYF.

At least ten counts were recorded for this clonotype. The rearrangement uses TRBV7-2 and TRBJ1-5; D gene unclear. The CDR3 is 14 residues long. In germline, CDR1 is SGHTA, CDR2 FQGNSA. Trimming pared 5 bases from V and 0 bases from J, leaving 8 bases between. Here the CDR3 DNA reads TGTGCCAGCAGCAAAGACAATAGCAATCAGCCCCAGCATTTT. It translates to CASSKDNSNQPQHF.

The V gene is TRBV5-6, the J gene TRBJ1-1, with D unresolved. V dropped 2 bases and J dropped 5 bases, with 10 bases sitting between them. Germline loops: CDR1 SGHDT, CDR2 YYEEEE. The CDR3 length is 13 residues. CDR3 nucleotides: TGTGCCAGCAGCTTATCAGGTGAAACTGAAGCTTTCTTT. This codes for CASSLSGETEAFF.

This clonotype was observed many times. The rearrangement uses TRBV20-1 and TRBJ2-1, with D maybe TRBD2 (5 bases). The CDR3 is 16 residues long. The V gene's germline CDR1 is DFQATT and CDR2 SNEGSKA (reference sequence). V was pared by 2 bases and J by 5 bases, with 19 bases between. CDR3 residues: CSARSIHGESNNEQFF. The DNA of the CDR3 is TGCAGTGCTAGATCCATCCACGGGGAGAGCAACAATGAGCAGTTCTTC.

In its sample, this clonotype was seen many times. This sequence joins TRBV20-1 and TRBJ2-1, with D possibly being TRBD2 (6 bases). This CDR3 is 15 amino acids long. Trimming pared 5 bases from V and 2 bases from J, leaving 16 bases between. In germline, CDR1 is DFQATT, CDR2 SNEGSKA (reference sequence). CDR3 region: CSAVGTPNPYNEQFF. CDR3 DNA sequence: TGCAGTGCTGTCGGGACTCCGAACCCCTACAATGAGCAGTTCTTC.

Many counts were recorded for this clonotype. The chain is built from TRBV28 and TRBJ1-3; D may be TRBD1 (5 bases). Trimming took off 1 base at V and 7 bases at J, with 11 bases between the two ends. CDR3 size: 14 residues. Looked up from germline, CDR1 is MDHEN and CDR2 is SYDVKM. This CDR3 reads CASSLSGQVNTIYF. CDR3 nucleotides: TGTGCCAGCAGTTTATCTGGACAAGTTAACACCATATATTTT.

This clonotype was seen at least ten times. V usage is TRBV7-9 and J usage is TRBJ1-4; 8 nucleotides agree with TRBD1. J was trimmed by 7 bases and V by 5 bases; bases with no gene match: 9. The CDR3 loop spans 15 amino acids. Looked up from germline, CDR1 is SEHNR and CDR2 is FQNEAQ (reference sequence). The CDR3 bases are TGTGCCAGCAGCAATCCGGACAGGGAGGGTGAAAAACTGTTTTTT. It is translated as CASSNPDREGEKLFF.

This clonotype was counted many times. This rearrangement joins TRBV20-1 to TRBJ2-7, with no clear D. The V gene's germline CDR1 is DFQATT and CDR2 SNEGSKA (reference sequence). The CDR3 is 12 amino acids. V was pared by 4 bases and J by 0 bases, with 7 bases between. The DNA of the CDR3 is TGCAGTGCTAACCCTATCTCCTACGAGCAGTACTTC. Protein: CSANPISYEQYF.

This clonotype was seen repeatedly, ten times or more. The chain joins TRBV25-1 to TRBJ2-7, with D hard to call. CDR1 MGHDK and CDR2 SYGVNS come from the germline V gene. The germline V and J ends were trimmed by 5 bases and 0 bases, with 8 bases remaining between them. The CDR3 runs 13 residues. The CDR3 reads CASSSHSSYEQYF. In nucleotides, the CDR3 is TGTGCCAGCAGTTCACATTCCTCCTACGAGCAGTACTTC.

Only a few counts were recorded for this clonotype. This chain links TRBV20-1 with TRBJ2-4, with a possible D match to TRBD1 (6 bases). The CDR3 is made up of 13 amino acids. Germline CDR1 reads DFQATT; CDR2 reads SNEGSKA (reference sequence). Trimming took off 5 bases at V and 3 bases at J, with 11 bases between the two ends. The CDR3 DNA follows: TGCAGTGCTGACCGGGACATCAAAAACATTCAGTACTTC. Amino acids: CSADRDIKNIQYF.

This clonotype showed up many times. This rearrangement joins TRBV3-1 to TRBJ2-5, with 11 bases lining up with TRBD2. The germline gives CDR1 LGHDT, CDR2 YNNKEL (reference sequence). CDR3 length: 15 residues. V lost 2 bases and J lost 4; bases outside the gene matches: 3. The CDR3 here is CASSQLGLAGETQYF. The CDR3 DNA sequence: TGTGCCAGCAGCCAACTTGGACTAGCGGGAGAGACCCAGTACTTC.

This clonotype was detected many times. The chain combines TRBV28 with TRBJ2-3; 7 nucleotides match TRBD1. V shed 5 bases and J 6 bases; nucleotides not matched to a gene: 8. The germline V gene encodes CDR1 MDHEN and CDR2 SYDVKM. The CDR3 covers 14 residues. CDR3 residues: CASSKMTGPDTQYF. CDR3 bases: TGTGCCAGCAGTAAAATGACAGGGCCCGATACGCAGTATTTT.

Worth noting for this clonotype: A much larger clone is a single base away; this may be a read error. The chain couples TRBV19 to TRBJ2-1; a weak D match, TRBD2 (7 bases). Germline V gene data show CDR1 as LNHDA and CDR2 as SQIVND (reference sequence). Trimming cost V 5 bases and J 6 bases, with 20 bases left between them. This CDR3 is built from 16 residues. CDR3 sequence: CASSPSPGGGGNEQFF. CDR3 DNA sequence: TGTGCCAGTAGTCCGTCGCCGGGGGGAGGGGGCAATGAGCAGTTCTTC.

This chain joins TRBV12-3 or TRBV12-4 and TRBJ2-2; D ambiguous. Between the trimmed V and J ends, which lost 2 bases and 2 bases, there was a span of 15 bases. This CDR3 is built from 17 residues. CDR3 coding DNA: TGTGCCAGCAGTTTATGGGGTGCCGTCAGAAACACCGGGGAGCTGTTTTTT. Its translation is CASSLWGAVRNTGELFF.

This clonotype is labeled medium-sized. V usage is TRBV27 and J usage is TRBJ1-6; no clear D gene. Trimming stripped 3 bases from V and 3 bases from J, with 6 bases between. The CDR3 sequence is 14 residues long. The germline V gene has CDR1 MNHEY and CDR2 SMNVEV (reference sequence). The CDR3 protein is CASSFRGYNSPLHF. CDR3 nucleotides: TGTGCCAGCAGTTTTCGGGGCTATAATTCACCCCTCCACTTT.

This clonotype was seen once. At one of its ends the junction is not consistent with the germline gene, which may arise from a read error. The chain combines TRBV7-2 with TRBJ2-2; D might be TRBD2 (5 bases). The germline gives CDR1 SGHTA, CDR2 FQGNSA. The CDR3 contains 15 residues. Written as DNA, the CDR3 is TGTGCCAGCAACTTAGGCTTGGGAAACACCGGGGAGCTTTTTTTT. It specifies CASNLGLGNTGELFF. Full variable domain (missing parts from reference TRBV7-2 and TRBJ2-2): GAGVSQSPSNKVTEKGKDVELRCDPISGHTALYWYRQSLGQGLEFLIYFQGNSAPDKSGLPSDRFSAERTGGSVSTLTIQRTQQEDSAVYLCASNLGLGNTGELFFGEGSRLTVL.

This clonotype was found many times. The CDR3 is CASSPAVTGTNEQYF. The CDR3 DNA sequence: TGCGCCAGCAGCCCTGCCGTGACAGGTACCAACGAGCAGTACTTC. The V and J genes are TRBV4-1 and TRBJ2-7; possible D gene TRBD1, 6 bases. The V gene lost 4 bases and the J gene lost 5 bases, with 18 bases spanning the gap. This CDR3 is built from 15 residues. Germline CDR1 MGHRA, CDR2 YSYEKL.